This TCR beta chain was sequenced during a study of cytomegalovirus exposure and HLA in healthy donors. The CDR3 totals 17 residues. Germline V CDR1 and CDR2: LGHNA, YSLEER. The V and J ends lost 0 bases and 9 bases respectively, with 21 bases between them. Worth noting for this clone: Its antigen is still unknown.

The PCR employed 60 Vbeta primers together with 13 Jbeta primers. Method: immunoSEQ multiplex PCR; TCRdb's copy keeps in-frame clones and lacks some. The repertoire has roughly 120,000 clones, roughly 60% of them found once; the top ten carry more than 8%. Study-wide results and limits: Being productive about 87% or about 30% of the time was typical of most TCR beta V segments in an earlier analysis. TCR beta sequences reportedly predicted the HLA-A and HLA-B alleles of most subjects accurately.

This TCR came from a man aged 40-55 years in good health and CMV-seropositive. Sequencing input: PBMCs. V gene TRBV4-3 combines with J gene TRBJ2-1; D gene unclear. The CDR3 sequence is CASSQEVALLLLGEQFF. CDR3 nucleotides: TGCGCCAGCAGCCAAGAGGTTGCACTCCTACTACTGGGTGAGCAGTTCTTC.